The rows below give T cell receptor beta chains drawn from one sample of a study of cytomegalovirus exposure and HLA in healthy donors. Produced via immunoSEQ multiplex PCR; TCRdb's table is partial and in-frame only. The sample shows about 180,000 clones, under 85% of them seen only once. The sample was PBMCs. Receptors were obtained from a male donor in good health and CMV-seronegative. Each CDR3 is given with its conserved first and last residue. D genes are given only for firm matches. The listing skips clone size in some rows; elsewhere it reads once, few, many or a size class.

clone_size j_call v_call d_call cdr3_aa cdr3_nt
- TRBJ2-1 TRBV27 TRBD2 CASSLWGLAVEQFF TGTGCCAGCAGTTTATGGGGACTAGCGGTTGAGCAGTTCTTC
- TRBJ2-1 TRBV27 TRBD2 CASNAWLAGDNEQFF TGTGCCAGCAATGCATGGCTAGCGGGAGACAATGAGCAGTTCTTC
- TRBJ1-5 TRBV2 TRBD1 CAVWTGFGNQPQHF TGTGCCGTGTGGACAGGGTTCGGGAATCAGCCCCAGCATTTT
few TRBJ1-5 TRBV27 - CASRPSWGDQPQHF TGTGCCAGCAGGCCATCCTGGGGGGATCAGCCCCAGCATTTT
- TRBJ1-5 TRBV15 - CATSREIGGRQPQHF TGTGCCACCAGCAGAGAGATCGGGGGGCGTCAGCCCCAGCATTTT
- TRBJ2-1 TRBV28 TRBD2 CASSPTSVHEQFF TGTGCCAGCAGTCCAACTAGCGTCCATGAGCAGTTCTTC
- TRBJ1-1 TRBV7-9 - CASSLQGNTEAFF TGTGCCAGCAGCCTACAGGGTAACACTGAAGCTTTCTTT
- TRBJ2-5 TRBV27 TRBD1 CASSKQGYFGTQYF TGTGCCAGCAGTAAACAGGGGTACTTTGGGACCCAGTACTTC
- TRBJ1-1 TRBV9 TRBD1 CASSVVAGTGWQNTEAFF TGTGCCAGCAGCGTAGTAGCCGGGACAGGGTGGCAAAACACTGAAGCTTTCTTT
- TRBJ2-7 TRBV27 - CASSNYERQWEQYF TGTGCCAGCAGTAACTACGAGAGACAGTGGGAGCAGTACTTC
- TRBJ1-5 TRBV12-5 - CASGTLPRGGDQPQHF TGTGCTAGTGGTACCCTCCCCCGGGGGGGGGATCAGCCCCAGCATTTT
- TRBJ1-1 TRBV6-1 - CASSVGGGTEAFF TGTGCCAGCAGTGTGGGAGGAGGGACTGAAGCTTTCTTT
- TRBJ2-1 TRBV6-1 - CASSEMAGTLNEQFF TGTGCCAGCAGTGAAATGGCGGGGACCCTTAATGAGCAGTTCTTC
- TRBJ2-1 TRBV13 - CASSSRDTPSVVEQFF TGTGCCAGCAGCTCAAGGGACACCCCCTCCGTTGTCGAGCAGTTCTTC
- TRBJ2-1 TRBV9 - CASSVEGQPYNEQFF TGTGCCAGCAGCGTAGAGGGACAACCTTACAATGAGCAGTTCTTC
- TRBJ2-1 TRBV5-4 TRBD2 CASSPWSGGAFSEQFF TGTGCCAGCAGCCCTTGGAGCGGGGGGGCCTTCAGTGAGCAGTTCTTC
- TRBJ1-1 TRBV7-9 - CGIRQGSTEAFF TGTGGCATCCGGCAGGGGAGCACTGAAGCTTTCTTT
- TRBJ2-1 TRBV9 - CASTGTSSYNEQFF TGTGCCAGCACTGGCACCAGCTCCTACAATGAGCAGTTCTTC
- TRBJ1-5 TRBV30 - CAWSVAGGNSNQPQHF TGTGCCTGGAGTGTCGCAGGAGGGAATAGCAATCAGCCCCAGCATTTT
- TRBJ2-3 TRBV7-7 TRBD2 CASSLDELAGGPQYF TGTGCCAGCAGCTTAGACGAGTTAGCGGGGGGCCCGCAGTATTTT
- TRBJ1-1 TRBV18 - CAGKQGPNTEAFF TGTGCCGGCAAACAGGGCCCAAACACTGAAGCTTTCTTT
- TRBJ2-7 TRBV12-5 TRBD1 CASGWGTDGYEQYF TGTGCTAGTGGTTGGGGGACAGACGGGTACGAGCAGTACTTC
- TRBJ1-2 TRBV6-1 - CASSGGGASVPYGYTF TGTGCCAGCAGTGGGGGAGGGGCGTCTGTCCCCTATGGCTACACCTTC
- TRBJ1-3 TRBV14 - CASSQDRAPLFGNTIYF TGTGCCAGCAGCCAAGACAGGGCTCCCTTGTTTGGAAACACCATATATTTT
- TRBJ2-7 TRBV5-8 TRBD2 CASSLASSGASSYEQYF TGTGCCAGCAGCTTGGCCAGTAGCGGGGCTAGCTCCTACGAGCAGTACTTC
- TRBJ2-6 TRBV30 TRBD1 CAGRGPGANVLTF TGTGCCGGCAGGGGGCCCGGGGCCAACGTCCTGACTTTC
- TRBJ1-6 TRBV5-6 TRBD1 CASSATGALYNSPLHF TGTGCCAGCAGCGCCACAGGGGCTCTCTATAATTCACCCCTCCACTTT
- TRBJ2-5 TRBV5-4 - CASSLGMETQYF TGTGCCAGCAGCTTGGGTATGGAGACCCAGTACTTC
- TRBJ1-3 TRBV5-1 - CASSLDSRGNTIYF TGCGCCAGCAGCCTGGACAGCCGTGGAAACACCATATATTTT
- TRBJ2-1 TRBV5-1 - CASSLRKTGLYANEQFF TGCGCCAGCAGCTTGCGAAAGACTGGCTTGTATGCCAATGAGCAGTTCTTC
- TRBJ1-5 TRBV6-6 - CATNSFGGNQPQHF TGTGCCACGAACAGCTTCGGGGGCAATCAGCCCCAGCATTTT
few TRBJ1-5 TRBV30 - CAWSVRGGQPQHF TGTGCCTGGAGTGTCAGGGGCGGGCAGCCCCAGCATTTT
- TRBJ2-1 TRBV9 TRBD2 CASSVAGTRHEQFF TGTGCCAGCAGCGTAGCCGGGACTAGGCATGAGCAGTTCTTC
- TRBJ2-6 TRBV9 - CASSYSSGANVLTF TGTGCCAGCAGCTACAGCTCTGGGGCCAACGTCCTGACTTTC
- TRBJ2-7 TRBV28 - CASSSRVDSYEQYF TGTGCCAGCAGCTCCAGGGTAGACTCCTACGAGCAGTACTTC
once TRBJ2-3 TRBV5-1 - CASSSHDRDTQYF TGCGCCAGCAGCTCCCACGATAGAGATACGCAGTATTTT
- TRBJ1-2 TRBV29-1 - CSAKGAGDGYTF TGCAGCGCCAAAGGGGCGGGGGACGGCTACACCTTC
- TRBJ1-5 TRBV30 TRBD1 CAWSAAQGAGNQPQHF TGTGCCTGGAGTGCCGCACAGGGGGCGGGCAATCAGCCCCAGCATTTT
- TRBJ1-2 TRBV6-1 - CATTKGDYGYTF TGTGCCACCACGAAGGGGGACTATGGCTACACCTTC
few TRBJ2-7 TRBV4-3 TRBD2 CASSQEPLAGGPSYEQYF TGCGCCAGCAGCCAAGAACCGCTAGCGGGAGGGCCTTCCTACGAGCAGTACTTC
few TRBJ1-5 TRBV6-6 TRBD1 CASRDRGSNQPQHF TGTGCCAGCAGGGACAGGGGAAGCAATCAGCCCCAGCATTTT
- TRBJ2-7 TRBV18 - CASSPTPYEQYF TGTGCCAGCTCACCAACCCCCTACGAGCAGTACTTC
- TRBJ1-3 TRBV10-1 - CASRRDSGNTIYF TGCGCCAGCAGGAGGGACTCTGGAAACACCATATATTTT
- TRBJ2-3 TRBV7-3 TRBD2 CASSLSPGRGADTQYF TGTGCCAGCAGCTTATCCCCCGGGAGGGGGGCAGATACGCAGTATTTT
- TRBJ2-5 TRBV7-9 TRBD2 CASSPRRGLARETQYF TGTGCCAGCAGCCCCCGCAGGGGACTAGCGAGGGAGACCCAGTACTTC
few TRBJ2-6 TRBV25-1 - CASSEKHRISGANVLTF TGTGCCAGCAGTGAAAAGCATAGAATCTCTGGGGCCAACGTCCTGACTTTC